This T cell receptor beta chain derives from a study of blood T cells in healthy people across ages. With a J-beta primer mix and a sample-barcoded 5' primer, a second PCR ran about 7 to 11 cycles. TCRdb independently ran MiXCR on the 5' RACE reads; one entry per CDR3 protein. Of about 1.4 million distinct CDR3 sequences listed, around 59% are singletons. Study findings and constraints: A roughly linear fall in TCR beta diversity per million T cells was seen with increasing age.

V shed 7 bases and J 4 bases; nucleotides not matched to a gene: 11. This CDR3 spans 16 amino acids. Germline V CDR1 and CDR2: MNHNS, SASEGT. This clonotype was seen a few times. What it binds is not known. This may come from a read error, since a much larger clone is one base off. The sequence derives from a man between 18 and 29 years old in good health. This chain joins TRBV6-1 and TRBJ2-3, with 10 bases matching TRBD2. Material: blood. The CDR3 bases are TGTGCCAGCATTAAACGAGCGGGAGGGGGGGCAGATACGCAGTATTTT. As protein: CASIKRAGGGADTQYF.